A selection of T cell receptor beta chains follows, all from one sample in a study of response to subunit inactivated influenza vaccine. TCRdb reanalysed the RT-PCR reads using MiXCR and keeps one entry per CDR3 protein. This table holds around 760,000 distinct CDR3 sequences, around 13% found once. This material consisted of PBMCs from blood, taken 14 to 15 days before vaccination. These receptors came from a man aged 50 to 59 who received an inactivated influenza vaccine. Both conserved end residues are part of each CDR3. Each record gives: CDR3 length, clone size, D gene, J gene, V gene, CDR3 DNA, CDR3 protein. The D gene is left open where the match is weak. Only part of the rows carry a size: once, few, many, or a class if the clone is expanded.

17	few	-	TRBJ2-1	TRBV11-2	TGTGCCAGCAGCTTAACTAGGCACCCGAGCTCCTACAATGAGCAGTTCTTC	CASSLTRHPSSYNEQFF
13	-	-	TRBJ2-7	TRBV5-5	TGTGCCATCAGCTCTGGAACCTTCTACGAGCAGTACTTC	CAISSGTFYEQYF
19	few	TRBD2	TRBJ2-5	TRBV20-1	TGCAGTGCTAGAGATCGTTTGGGGACTAGCGGGTCTTTTTTAGAGACCCAGTACTTC	CSARDRLGTSGSFLETQYF
16	-	TRBD2	TRBJ2-3	TRBV11-2	TGTGCCAGCAGCTTAGTCGGCGGGGGGGCCTTAGATACGCAGTATTTT	CASSLVGGGALDTQYF
16	-	TRBD2	TRBJ2-2	TRBV4-2	TGTGCCAGCAGCCAACGACTAGCGGGAGACACCGGGGAGCTGTTTTTT	CASSQRLAGDTGELFF
15	-	TRBD2	TRBJ2-7	TRBV20-1	TGCAGTGCTAGAAAGGGACTAGCGGGGATCTACGAGCAGTACTTC	CSARKGLAGIYEQYF
15	few	TRBD2	TRBJ2-1	TRBV9	TGTGCCAGCAGCACTACTAGCGGGGCCTACAATGAGCAGTTCTTC	CASSTTSGAYNEQFF
13	-	-	TRBJ1-6	TRBV30	TGTGCCTGGAGGGTAGGGTATAATTCACCCCTCCACTTT	CAWRVGYNSPLHF
13	-	TRBD1	TRBJ2-7	TRBV7-9	TGTGCCAGCAGGAGGACAGGGAGTGGCGAGCAGTACTTC	CASRRTGSGEQYF
9	few	-	TRBJ2-7	TRBV29-1	TGCAGCCCTTACTACGAGCAGTACTTC	CSPYYEQYF
14	-	TRBD1	TRBJ2-5	TRBV15	TGTGCCACCAGCAGGGACAGGGCCCAAGAGACCCAGTACTTC	CATSRDRAQETQYF
14	few	-	TRBJ1-1	TRBV9	TGTGCCAGCAGCGTAGGAGAGGGTGGCACTGAAGCTTTCTTT	CASSVGEGGTEAFF
15	few	-	TRBJ2-3	TRBV12-3/TRBV12-4	TGTGCCAGCAGTTTCTTCTTTAAGGCCTCGGGTACGCAGTATTTT	CASSFFFKASGTQYF
15	-	-	TRBJ2-5	TRBV7-9	TGTGCCAGCAGCTTTAATCTCCAACAGGAAGAGACCCAGTACTTC	CASSFNLQQEETQYF
15	-	-	TRBJ1-5	TRBV6-2/TRBV6-3	TGTGCCAGCAGTTACGCCGGGCCAAGCAATCAGCCCCAGCATTTT	CASSYAGPSNQPQHF
18	few	-	TRBJ2-2	TRBV7-3	TGTGCCAGCAGCTTAGGGGCCGGACTCCAAGCGAACACCGGGGAGCTGTTTTTT	CASSLGAGLQANTGELFF
13	few	-	TRBJ1-4	TRBV28	TGTGCCAGCAGCCTTCCGGGCCGCCTGGAACTGTTTTTT	CASSLPGRLELFF
16	-	TRBD2	TRBJ2-3	TRBV20-1	TGCAGTGCTAGAGGGGGGGGGACTAGCGGCACAGATACGCAGTATTTT	CSARGGGTSGTDTQYF
15	few	TRBD2	TRBJ2-1	TRBV12-3/TRBV12-4	TGTGCCAGCAGCCGAGCGGGGGGGCCTGGGAATGAGCAGTTCTTC	CASSRAGGPGNEQFF
15	-	TRBD2	TRBJ2-1	TRBV7-9	TGTGCCAGCAGCTTAGGACTAGCGGGAGTTCCTGAGCAGTTCTTC	CASSLGLAGVPEQFF
14	-	TRBD1	TRBJ2-7	TRBV12-3/TRBV12-4	TGTGCCAGCAGTTTGACAGGGGGTGGCGCCGAGCAGTACTTC	CASSLTGGGAEQYF
16	few	-	TRBJ1-1	TRBV4-3	TGCGCCAGCAGCCAAGGGACAGCTACCTTGAACACTGAAGCTTTCTTT	CASSQGTATLNTEAFF
16	few	-	TRBJ2-5	TRBV4-1	TGCGCCAGCAGCCAACCGTCTCGGGGTCACAGGGAGACCCAGTACTTC	CASSQPSRGHRETQYF
16	-	TRBD1	TRBJ2-7	TRBV13	TGTGCCAGCAGCCCCCGGACAGGGGCCCTCCGTTACGAGCAGTACTTC	CASSPRTGALRYEQYF
16	few	TRBD2	TRBJ2-4	TRBV5-1	TGCGCCAGCAGCCAGGACGTAGCGGGGAACAAAAACATTCAGTACTTC	CASSQDVAGNKNIQYF
19	few	TRBD2	TRBJ2-7	TRBV4-2	TGTGCCAGCAGCCAGCAAGGGGCTTTACTAGCGGGGGTATCCTACGAGCAGTACTTC	CASSQQGALLAGVSYEQYF
15	-	TRBD2	TRBJ2-7	TRBV11-2	TGTGCCAGCAGAAGAGATCTAGCGGGAGGTAACGAGCAGTACTTC	CASRRDLAGGNEQYF
13	-	-	TRBJ2-3	TRBV7-2	TGTGCCAGCAGCGACGGGGGCACAGATACGCAGTATTTT	CASSDGGTDTQYF
12	-	-	TRBJ2-7	TRBV20-1	TGCAGTTGGGGGAATACAGGATTCGAGCAGTACTTC	CSWGNTGFEQYF
12	few	-	TRBJ1-1	TRBV28	TGTGCCAGCAATACAGGCTTGGGTAACGCTTTCTTT	CASNTGLGNAFF
13	few	-	TRBJ2-1	TRBV5-5	TGTGCCAGCAGCAATGGACGGAGGGGTGAGCAGTTCTTC	CASSNGRRGEQFF
14	many	-	TRBJ1-2	TRBV12-3/TRBV12-4	TGTGCCAGCAGTTTAGTGCCGGGATTTTATGGCTACACCTTC	CASSLVPGFYGYTF
14	many	-	TRBJ2-3	TRBV20-1	TGCAGTGCAACGAAGGAGACATTAACAGATACGCAGTATTTT	CSATKETLTDTQYF
11	few	-	TRBJ2-7	TRBV20-1	TGCAGTGCTGGGGAATCCTACGAGCAGTACTTC	CSAGESYEQYF
16	-	TRBD1	TRBJ2-2	TRBV5-1	TGCGCCAGCAGCTTCGGTGGGACAGGGAACACCGGGGAGCTGTTTTTT	CASSFGGTGNTGELFF
13	-	-	TRBJ2-7	TRBV20-1	TGCAGTGCTAGGGGCTTTGAGAGCTACGAGCAGTACTTC	CSARGFESYEQYF
17	-	-	TRBJ2-6	TRBV19	TGTGCCAGTAGTATGGGGGACGGAATCTCTGGGACCAACGTCCTGACTTTC	CASSMGDGISGTNVLTF
15	-	-	TRBJ1-4	TRBV19	TGTGCCAGTAGTTGGGGGCGCCCAACTAATGAAAAACTGTTTTTT	CASSWGRPTNEKLFF
14	-	-	TRBJ1-4	TRBV6-1	TGTGCCAGCGCTAGTGGGGGGGTTGAGGAAAAACTGTTTTTT	CASASGGVEEKLFF
11	-	-	TRBJ2-1	TRBV30	TGTGCCTGTGGGCGGCGGGATGAGCAGTTCTTC	CACGRRDEQFF
13	-	-	TRBJ2-1	TRBV20-1	TGCAGTGGGTGGAGGGCCCTCGGGAATGAGCAGTTCTTC	CSGWRALGNEQFF